The 9 T cell receptor beta chains below were found in one sample sequenced in a study of spatial heterogeneity in lung cancer. One entry per CDR3 protein results from TCRdb running MiXCR on the 5' RACE reads. The data contain about 43,000 distinct CDR3 sequences, roughly 20% of them seen just once; the ten biggest clones take up under 8.5%. As to time point: blood at routine non-recurrence follow-up after resection. This specimen was PBMCs, taken at follow-up. Every receptor here comes from a female donor with early-stage non-small cell lung cancer.

This clonotype showed up many times. The gene calls are TRBV12-3 or TRBV12-4 and TRBJ2-1, with D possibly called TRBD1 or TRBD2 (5 bases each). The CDR3 covers 19 residues. Trimming stripped 8 bases from V and 0 bases from J, with 26 bases between. Here the CDR3 reads CASPPGALNMISSYNEQFF. CDR3 DNA sequence: TGTGCCAGCCCCCCCGGGGCCCTAAATATGATTAGCTCCTACAATGAGCAGTTCTTC.

In this sample, this clonotype turned up many times. The chain uses TRBV7-2 and TRBJ2-3, with TRBD2 identical over 12 bases. From germline, CDR1 is SGHTA and CDR2 FQGNSA. The CDR3 sequence is 16 residues long. V lost 5 bases to trimming and J lost 5 bases; unmatched junction nucleotides: 8. In nucleotides, the CDR3 is TGTGCCAGCAGCAAGACTAGCGGGAGAGGCGGAGATACGCAGTATTTT. Translating it yields CASSKTSGRGGDTQYF.

This clonotype appeared many times. The chain links TRBV11-2 to TRBJ2-3, with D perhaps matching TRBD1 (6 bases). Germline CDR1 and CDR2: SGHAT and FQNNGV. V lost 5 bases to trimming and J lost 0 bases, with 12 bases between them. The CDR3 totals 15 residues. The CDR3 DNA reads TGTGCCAGCAGCCTCGTGGGGGCTAGCACAGATACGCAGTATTTT. It yields the protein CASSLVGASTDTQYF.

Only a few counts were recorded for this clonotype. This sequence joins TRBV30 and TRBJ1-1; 7 nucleotides agree with TRBD1. In germline, CDR1 is GTSNPN, CDR2 SVGIG (reference sequence). V was clipped by 1 base and J by 8 bases; unmatched bases: 7. The CDR3 runs to 13 residues. The chain's CDR3 is CAWSGGQTLEAFF. CDR3 nucleotide sequence: TGTGCCTGGAGTGGGGGACAGACACTCGAAGCTTTCTTT.

In its sample, this clonotype was seen a few times. The gene calls are TRBV5-1 and TRBJ1-1; D is unclear. In germline, CDR1 is SGHRS, CDR2 YFSETQ. This CDR3 has 15 amino acids. Trimming shortened V by 1 base and J by 1 base, and 11 bases separated the two germline ends. The CDR3 nucleotides are TGCGCCAGCAGCTTGTTGCCAGGAGGGAACACTGAAGCTTTCTTT. Translating it yields CASSLLPGGNTEAFF.

This clonotype has more than one count but fewer than ten. The chain combines TRBV10-2 with TRBJ1-1; D is unresolved. This CDR3 is 15 amino acids long. Trimming took 5 bases from V and 1 from J, leaving 14 bases between them. Per the germline V gene, CDR1 is WSHSY and CDR2 is SAAADI. The CDR3 loop reads CASSLPFSANTEAFF. The CDR3 DNA is TGCGCCAGCAGTCTCCCTTTTTCAGCGAACACTGAAGCTTTCTTT.

The CDR3 region is CASRGSRSNTGELFF. The CDR3 nucleotides read TGTGCCAGCAGAGGTTCCCGGTCGAACACCGGGGAGCTGTTTTTT. The V and J genes are TRBV6-2 or TRBV6-3 and TRBJ2-2; D is unclear. Trimming took off 6 bases at V and 0 bases at J, with 11 bases between the two ends. The CDR3 consists of 15 residues. Germline CDR1 MNHEY, CDR2 SVGEGT.

This chain links TRBV11-2 with TRBJ2-7; either TRBD1 or TRBD2 may fit D (5 bases each). This CDR3 is 13 amino acids long. In germline, CDR1 is SGHAT, CDR2 FQNNGV. The V and J ends lost 2 bases and 2 bases respectively, with 7 bases between them. CDR3 nucleotides: TGTGCCAGCAGCTTAACGGGACCCTACGAGCAGTACTTC. The encoded protein is CASSLTGPYEQYF.

This clonotype was detected many times. The chain couples TRBV20-1 to TRBJ2-3; 8 positions agree with TRBD2. Germline trimming cut 6 bases from V and 0 bases from J; bases unmatched to any gene: 2. The CDR3 covers 13 residues. Germline V gives CDR1 DFQATT, CDR2 SNEGSKA (reference sequence). The CDR3 loop reads CSAQRGSTDTQYF. In DNA form, the CDR3 reads TGCAGTGCCCAGCGGGGGAGCACAGATACGCAGTATTTT.